Below, 20 T cell receptor beta chains from the same sample are listed, as sequenced in a study of shared clonotypes between healthy human individuals. Libraries were prepared by immunoSEQ multiplex PCR; TCRdb keeps only in-frame clonotypes and omits some of them. The table includes roughly 2 million clones, about 95% detected once. Positive CCR7 selection of CD45RO-negative cells yielded the naive CD8 cells, and terminally differentiated effector memory CD45RA+ cells were excluded. Material: naive CD8+ T cells sorted from blood. The receptors stem from a man aged 18-30 years in good health.

The rearrangement joins TRBV6-6 to TRBJ2-5; D gene uncertain. Trimming took 2 bases from V and 1 from J, leaving 11 bases between them. The CDR3 totals 15 residues. Germline CDR1 is MNHNY and CDR2 is SVGAGI (reference sequence). In nucleotides, the CDR3 is TGTGCCAGCAGTTACCCCCTAGGTGGCCAAGAGACCCAGTACTTC. It encodes CASSYPLGGQETQYF.

The rearrangement links TRBV19 to TRBJ1-4, with 7 bases that match TRBD1. Germline V gives CDR1 LNHDA, CDR2 SQIVND (reference sequence). The CDR3 totals 16 residues. J was trimmed by 4 bases and V by 5 bases; bases with no gene match: 10. CDR3 bases: TGTGCCAGTAGTCCTCCCCTGGGACAGATTAATGAAAAACTGTTTTTT. Translation gives CASSPPLGQINEKLFF.

The chain joins TRBV19 to TRBJ2-5; possibly TRBD2 for D (5 bases). Between the trimmed V and J ends, which lost 5 bases and 2 bases, there was a span of 6 bases. Germline CDR1 LNHDA, CDR2 SQIVND (reference sequence). The CDR3 loop spans 12 amino acids. In DNA form, the CDR3 reads TGTGCCAGTAGTCGACTACAAGAGACCCAGTACTTC. Translated: CASSRLQETQYF. Full variable domain (remainder filled in from reference TRBV19 and TRBJ2-5): DGGITQSPKYLFRKEGQNVTLSCEQNLNHDAMYWYRQDPGQGLRLIYYSQIVNDFQKGDIAEGYSVSREKKESFPLTVTSAQKNPTAFYLCASSRLQETQYFGPGTRLLVL.

The gene calls are TRBV5-1 and TRBJ2-7, with D hard to call. V was cut by 4 bases and J by 4 bases, with 18 bases left in between. The CDR3 sequence is 15 residues long. Germline assignment: CDR1 SGHRS and CDR2 YFSETQ. The CDR3 coding sequence is TGCGCCAGCAGCCAAGAAGGAAGCCCGTATTACGAGCAGTACTTC. It yields the protein CASSQEGSPYYEQYF.

V gene TRBV11-1 combines with J gene TRBJ2-7; D tentatively fits TRBD1 or TRBD2 (6 bases each). This CDR3 has 13 residues. Trimming cost V 9 bases and J 0 bases, with 12 bases left between them. Germline V gene sequence: CDR1 SGHAT, CDR2 FQDESV (reference sequence). The CDR3 DNA sequence: TGTGCCAGTCGGGGGCCCCCCTCCTACGAGCAGTACTTC. It codes for CASRGPPSYEQYF.

On this clone itself: Other nucleotide sequences from this sample produce the same CDR3. V and J are TRBV5-4 and TRBJ2-7; D unresolved. V lost 0 bases, J lost 3 bases, and 7 bases lay in between. This CDR3 has 13 amino acids. CDR1 and CDR2 (germline): SGHNT, YYREEE (reference sequence). CDR3 coding DNA: TGTGCCAGCAGCTTGGACAGAGGCTACGAGCAGTACTTC. It encodes CASSLDRGYEQYF. Using reference TRBV5-4 and TRBJ2-7 for the parts outside the CDR3, the full variable domain is ETGVTQSPTHLIKTRGQQVTLRCSSQSGHNTVSWYQQALGQGPQFIFQYYREEENGRGNFPPRFSGLQFPNYSSELNVNALELDDSALYLCASSLDRGYEQYFGPGTRLTVT.

The CDR3 protein is CASSQDGQGGEQYF. The CDR3 nucleotides are TGCGCCAGCAGCCAAGATGGACAGGGCGGAGAGCAGTACTTC. The chain joins TRBV4-1 to TRBJ2-7; 8 bases align to TRBD1. CDR1 and CDR2 from the germline V gene are MGHRA and YSYEKL. Trimming removed 0 bases from V and 7 bases from J; junction bases left unmatched: 5. The CDR3 length is 14 residues.

On this clone: The same CDR3 arises from other DNA sequences in this sample as well. The V gene is TRBV4-3, the J gene TRBJ2-7; 7 nucleotides line up with TRBD1. This CDR3 has 15 amino acids. CDR1 is LGHNA, CDR2 YSLEER, per germline. The V and J ends lost 3 bases and 0 bases, in that order; junction bases with no gene match: 5. The CDR3 DNA reads TGCGCCAGCAGCCAGGATCGGGACAGCTCCTACGAGCAGTACTTC. Translated, it gives CASSQDRDSSYEQYF.

The genes are TRBV10-3 and TRBJ2-1; TRBD2 matches 9 bases. V gave up 6 bases and J gave up 5 bases; unmatched junction bases: 8. CDR3 length equals 15 residues. Germline lookup yields CDR1 ENHRY and CDR2 SYGVKD. CDR3 region: CAIRPLAGANNEQFF. Here the CDR3 DNA reads TGTGCCATCAGACCCTTAGCGGGGGCAAACAATGAGCAGTTCTTC.

This clone appeared a single time. The rearrangement uses TRBV28 and TRBJ1-5; the D gene is possibly TRBD1 (6 bases). Trimming removed 3 bases at V and 3 bases at J, with 12 bases between. The CDR3 sequence is 15 residues long. Germline V gives CDR1 MDHEN, CDR2 SYDVKM. The CDR3 reads CASSLRGTYNQPQHF. The CDR3 DNA reads TGTGCCAGCAGTTTGAGGGGGACGTACAATCAGCCCCAGCATTTT.

Note on this clone: This may stem from a read error, because a much larger clone lies one nucleotide away. The same CDR3 is also encoded by other DNA sequences in this sample. The rearrangement uses TRBV11-2 and TRBJ2-7, with D hard to call. V was pared by 1 base and J by 3 bases, with 4 bases between. Germline assignment: CDR1 SGHAT and CDR2 FQNNGV. The CDR3 has 12 amino acids. CDR3 DNA: TGTGCCAGCAGCTTAGCTAGCTACGAGCAGTACTTC. Protein: CASSLASYEQYF.

Of note for this clone: Other DNA sequences within the sample encode an identical CDR3. The V and J genes are TRBV30 and TRBJ2-1, with D tentatively TRBD2 (5 bases). Trimming pared 0 bases from V and 7 bases from J, leaving 7 bases between. The CDR3 consists of 12 residues. Germline values: CDR1 GTSNPN, CDR2 SVGIG (reference sequence). The CDR3 sequence: CAWSVTGNEQFF. In DNA, the CDR3 is TGTGCCTGGAGTGTTACGGGGAATGAGCAGTTCTTC.

This sequence joins TRBV19 and TRBJ1-2; TRBD1 might be the D (6 bases). Germline CDR1 and CDR2: LNHDA and SQIVND (reference sequence). V lost 5 bases to trimming and J lost 4 bases, with 14 bases between them. The CDR3 has 14 amino acids. The CDR3 is CASSSGTRLYGYTF. In DNA form, the CDR3 reads TGTGCCAGTAGTTCAGGGACAAGGCTCTATGGCTACACCTTC.

The V and J genes are TRBV27 and TRBJ2-3; 7 bases are shared with TRBD2. From germline, CDR1 is MNHEY and CDR2 SMNVEV (reference sequence). The CDR3 sequence is 14 residues long. The trim removed 5 bases at V and 2 bases at J, leaving 4 bases unmatched. In DNA form, the CDR3 reads TGTGCCAGCAGTGAGACTAGCAACACAGATACGCAGTATTTT. Protein sequence: CASSETSNTDTQYF.

This rearrangement joins TRBV11-2 to TRBJ2-1; 16 positions agree with TRBD2. J gave up 3 bases and V 4 bases, and 9 bases lay outside the gene matches. Germline loops: CDR1 SGHAT, CDR2 FQNNGV. The CDR3 has 19 amino acids. The CDR3 loop is CASSSAKGLAGGGYNEQFF. Written as DNA, the CDR3 is TGTGCCAGCAGCTCCGCTAAGGGACTAGCGGGGGGGGGCTACAATGAGCAGTTCTTC. Variable domain in full (rest from reference TRBV11-2 and TRBJ2-1): EAGVAQSPRYKIIEKRQSVAFWCNPISGHATLYWYQQILGQGPKLLIQFQNNGVVDDSQLPKDRFSAERLKGVDSTLKIQPAKLEDSAVYLCASSSAKGLAGGGYNEQFFGPGTRLTVL.

The chain uses TRBV4-1 and TRBJ2-7; the D gene is possibly TRBD2 (5 bases). The CDR3 runs to 16 residues. The germline gives CDR1 MGHRA, CDR2 YSYEKL. With 4 bases removed from V and 0 bases from J, the gap between germline ends came to 16 bases. For the CDR3, the DNA is TGCGCCAGCAGCCGACTAACGACCAGTAGCTCCTACGAGCAGTACTTC. It is translated as CASSRLTTSSSYEQYF.

The V call is TRBV9, the J call TRBJ2-7; D remains ambiguous. Germline V gives CDR1 SGDLS, CDR2 YYNGEE. CDR3 size: 15 residues. V dropped 5 bases and J dropped 2 bases, with 17 bases sitting between them. The CDR3 DNA reads as TGTGCCAGCAGGAACCTACAGTACTACCCCTACGAGCAGTACTTC. Amino acid sequence: CASRNLQYYPYEQYF.

This chain links TRBV6-5 with TRBJ1-5, with TRBD1 matching 7 bases. The CDR3 has 14 amino acids. Germline CDR1 and CDR2: MNHEY and SVGAGI. J gave up 8 bases and V 4 bases, and 8 bases lay outside the gene matches. The CDR3 DNA is TGTGCCAGCAGTTTATTAGGGGGCTTGGAGCCCCAGCATTTT. Amino acids: CASSLLGGLEPQHF.

This rearrangement joins TRBV5-4 to TRBJ1-2; a possible D gene is TRBD1 (5 bases). The V end was cut by 2 bases, the J end by 4 bases, with 15 bases between. The CDR3 totals 15 residues. Germline CDR1 is SGHNT and CDR2 is YYREEE (reference sequence). This chain's CDR3 is CASSLDPTGTYGYTF. For the CDR3, the DNA is TGTGCCAGCAGCTTAGACCCGACGGGGACCTATGGCTACACCTTC.

The chain is built from TRBV27 and TRBJ1-2; unclear D gene. V dropped 3 bases and J dropped 5 bases, with 10 bases sitting between them. The CDR3 covers 13 residues. Germline CDR1 reads MNHEY; CDR2 reads SMNVEV (reference sequence). This CDR3 is CASSFDKTYGYTF. The CDR3 DNA is TGTGCCAGCAGTTTTGACAAGACATATGGCTACACCTTC.